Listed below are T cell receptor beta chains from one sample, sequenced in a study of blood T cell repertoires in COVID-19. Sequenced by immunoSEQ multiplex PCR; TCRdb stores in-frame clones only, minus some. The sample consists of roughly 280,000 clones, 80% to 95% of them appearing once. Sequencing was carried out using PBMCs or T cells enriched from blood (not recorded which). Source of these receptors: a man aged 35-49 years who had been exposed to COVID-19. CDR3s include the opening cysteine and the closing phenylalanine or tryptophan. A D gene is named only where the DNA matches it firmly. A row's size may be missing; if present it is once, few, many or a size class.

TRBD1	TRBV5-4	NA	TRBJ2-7	CASSPYRYGQGGDEQYF	TGTGCCAGCAGCCCCTATCGCTACGGACAGGGCGGGGACGAGCAGTACTTC
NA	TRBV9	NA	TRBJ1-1	CASSTNLFLNTEAFF	TGTGCCAGCAGCACAAATCTCTTTTTGAACACTGAAGCTTTCTTT
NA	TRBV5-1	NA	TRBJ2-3	CASSPVDGGGTQYF	TGCGCCAGCAGCCCTGTAGATGGAGGAGGTACGCAGTATTTT
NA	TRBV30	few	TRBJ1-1	CAWDASVLGGTEAFF	TGTGCCTGGGACGCATCAGTACTCGGGGGTACTGAAGCTTTCTTT
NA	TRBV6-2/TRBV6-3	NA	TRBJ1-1	CASSTNAFTEAFF	TGTGCCAGCAGCACTAATGCTTTCACTGAAGCTTTCTTT
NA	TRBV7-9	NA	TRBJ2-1	CASSLDYSIAADEQFF	TGTGCCAGCAGCTTAGACTATTCTATTGCCGCCGATGAGCAGTTCTTC
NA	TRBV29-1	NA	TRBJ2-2	CSVFTGSGAGELFF	TGCAGCGTTTTTACAGGGTCAGGGGCCGGGGAGCTGTTTTTT
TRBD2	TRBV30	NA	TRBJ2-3	CAWSPPGGPKQYF	TGTGCCTGGAGTCCCCCGGGAGGCCCGAAGCAGTATTTT
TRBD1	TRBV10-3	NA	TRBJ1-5	CAISEEGGADNQPQHF	TGTGCCATCAGTGAGGAAGGGGGCGCGGACAATCAGCCCCAGCATTTT
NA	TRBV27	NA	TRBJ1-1	CASSRQGYTEAFF	TGTGCCAGCAGTCGGCAGGGCTACACTGAAGCTTTCTTT
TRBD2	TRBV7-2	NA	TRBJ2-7	CASRSVAGAYEQYF	TGTGCCAGCAGGTCCGTAGCGGGAGCCTACGAGCAGTACTTC
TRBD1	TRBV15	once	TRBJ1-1	CATSRDRTGETEAFF	TGTGCCACCAGCAGAGATAGGACAGGGGAGACTGAAGCTTTCTTT
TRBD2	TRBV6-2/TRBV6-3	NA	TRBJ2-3	CASSYGASGSLDTQYF	TGTGCCAGCAGTTACGGGGCTAGCGGGAGCCTCGATACGCAGTATTTT
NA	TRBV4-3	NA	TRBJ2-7	CASSQDAGSYEQYF	TGCGCCAGCAGCCAAGATGCCGGGAGCTACGAGCAGTACTTC
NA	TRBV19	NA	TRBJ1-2	CASSIGGFNYGYTF	TGTGCCAGTAGTATCGGAGGTTTCAACTATGGCTACACCTTC
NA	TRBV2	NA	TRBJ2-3	CASSDLSYTDTQYF	TGTGCCAGCAGTGATCTATCGTACACAGATACGCAGTATTTT
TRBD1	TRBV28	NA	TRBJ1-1	CASSRYRGDQNTEAFF	TGTGCCAGCAGCCGATACAGGGGTGACCAGAACACTGAAGCTTTCTTT
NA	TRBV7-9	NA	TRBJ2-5	CASSLGGAQETQYF	TGTGCCAGCAGCTTAGGCGGGGCGCAAGAGACCCAGTACTTC
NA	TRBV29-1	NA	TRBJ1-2	CSVEPGGNYGYTF	TGCAGCGTTGAACCCGGGGGGAACTATGGCTACACCTTC
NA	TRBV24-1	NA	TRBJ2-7	CATSDPDRSYEQYF	TGTGCCACCAGTGACCCGGACAGATCCTACGAGCAGTACTTC
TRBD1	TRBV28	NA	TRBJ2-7	CASRSQDRGYHEQYF	TGTGCCAGCAGATCTCAGGACAGGGGCTACCACGAGCAGTACTTC
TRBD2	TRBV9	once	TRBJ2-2	CASSGTSGRRNTGELFF	TGTGCCAGCAGCGGGACTAGCGGGAGGAGGAACACCGGGGAGCTGTTTTTT
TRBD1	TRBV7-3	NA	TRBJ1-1	CASSRGQGNTEAFF	TGTGCCAGCAGCAGGGGACAGGGGAACACTGAAGCTTTCTTT
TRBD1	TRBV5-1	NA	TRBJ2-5	CASSLGQGGETQYF	TGCGCCAGCAGCCTCGGACAGGGGGGAGAGACCCAGTACTTC
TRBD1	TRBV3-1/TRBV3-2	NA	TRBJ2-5	CASSQDDRDSYQETQYF	TGTGCCAGCAGCCAAGACGACCGGGACAGTTATCAAGAGACCCAGTACTTC
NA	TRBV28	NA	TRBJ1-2	CASSLESPGGYGYTF	TGTGCCAGCAGTTTAGAATCCCCAGGTGGCTATGGCTACACCTTC
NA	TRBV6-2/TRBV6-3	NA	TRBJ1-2	CASSYGADYTF	TGTGCCAGCAGTTACGGGGCTGACTACACCTTC
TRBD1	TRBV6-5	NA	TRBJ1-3	CASRDTGADTIYF	TGTGCCAGCAGGGATACAGGGGCGGACACCATATATTTT
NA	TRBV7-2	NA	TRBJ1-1	CASSVMTGRGNTEAFF	TGTGCCAGCAGCGTAATGACAGGACGGGGGAACACTGAAGCTTTCTTT
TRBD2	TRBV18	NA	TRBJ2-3	CATSGRSTDTQYF	TGTGCCACCAGCGGGAGGAGCACAGATACGCAGTATTTT
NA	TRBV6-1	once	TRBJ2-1	CASSELPPSARNEQFF	TGTGCCAGCAGTGAATTACCCCCTTCGGCGCGGAACGAGCAGTTCTTC
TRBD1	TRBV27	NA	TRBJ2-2	CASSFRMTGTNTGELFF	TGTGCCAGCAGTTTCCGAATGACAGGGACCAACACCGGGGAGCTGTTTTTT
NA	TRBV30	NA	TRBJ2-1	CAWSTGEQFF	TGTGCCTGGAGTACAGGAGAGCAGTTCTTC
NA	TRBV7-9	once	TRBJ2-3	CASSSERASTDTQYF	TGTGCCAGCAGCTCTGAGCGGGCGAGCACAGATACGCAGTATTTT
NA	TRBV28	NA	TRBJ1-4	CASSGGGAKIEKLFF	TGTGCCAGCAGTGGCGGAGGGGCTAAAATTGAAAAACTGTTTTTT
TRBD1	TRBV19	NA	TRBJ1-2	CASRDRGSYGYTF	TGTGCCAGTCGCGACAGGGGTAGTTATGGCTACACCTTC
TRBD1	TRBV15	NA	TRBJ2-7	CATSLPRGQGDFGFYEQYF	TGTGCCACCAGCCTCCCCCGGGGACAGGGAGATTTTGGATTCTACGAGCAGTACTTC
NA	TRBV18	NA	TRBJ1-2	CASSPSRESIDYGYTF	TGTGCCAGCTCACCATCCCGGGAGTCCATCGACTATGGCTACACCTTC
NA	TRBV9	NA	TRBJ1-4	CASSVGSTNKKLFF	TGTGCCAGCAGCGTAGGATCAACTAATAAAAAACTGTTTTTT
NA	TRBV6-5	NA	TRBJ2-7	CASSFGTHTEQYF	TGTGCCAGCAGTTTTGGGACACATACTGAGCAGTACTTC
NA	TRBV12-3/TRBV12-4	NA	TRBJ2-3	CASSRLYTDTQYF	TGTGCCAGCAGTCGTCTCTACACAGATACGCAGTATTTT
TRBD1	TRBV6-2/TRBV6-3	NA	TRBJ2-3	CASSYFDREDTQYF	TGTGCCAGCAGTTACTTTGACAGGGAAGATACGCAGTATTTT
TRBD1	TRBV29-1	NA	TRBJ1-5	CSVLRRTGRRPQHF	TGCAGCGTTCTCCGCCGGACAGGGAGGAGGCCCCAGCATTTT
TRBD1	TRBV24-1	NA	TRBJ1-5	CATNRDRGLSSNQPQHF	TGTGCCACCAACCGGGACAGGGGTCTCTCTAGCAATCAGCCCCAGCATTTT
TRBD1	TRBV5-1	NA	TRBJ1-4	CASSLTPQGGGEKLFF	TGCGCCAGCAGCTTGACCCCACAGGGGGGAGGTGAAAAACTGTTTTTT
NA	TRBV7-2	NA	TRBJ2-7	CASSFNGGYEQYF	TGTGCCAGCAGCTTCAACGGCGGTTACGAGCAGTACTTC
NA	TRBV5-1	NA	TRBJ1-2	CASSAATGRYGYTF	TGCGCCAGCAGCGCCGCTACAGGACGCTATGGCTACACCTTC
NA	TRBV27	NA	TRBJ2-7	CASSLSGPPYEQYF	TGTGCCAGCAGTTTATCCGGTCCTCCGTACGAGCAGTACTTC